This is a list of T cell receptor beta chains from one sample in a study of cytomegalovirus exposure and HLA in healthy donors. The data were produced by immunoSEQ multiplex PCR, yet TCRdb's version contains in-frame clones alone and is incomplete. Found here are about 160,000 clones, around 84% of them singletons; the top ten hold under 6.5%. Sequencing was performed on PBMCs. These receptors were taken from a man in his fifties in good health and CMV-seropositive. The conserved cysteine and the conserved F or W are not part of the CDR3 here. A clone size is listed for some rows: how often the clone was seen (once, few, many), or a class if it is expanded.

>TRBV5-4|-
ASSSGLAGESDTQY
>TRBV28|-
ASSLPWGRGTLRSGNTIY
>TRBV10-3|once
AISEGGMNTEAF
>TRBV18|-
ASSPLGTGVDTQY
>TRBV10-1|-
ASSGRGGYTDTQY
>TRBV6-5|-
ASSYSMKGNGYT
>TRBV15|-
ATSRAVAGPLANYGYT
>TRBV5-5|-
ASSLRTWGENTEAF
>TRBV7-8|-
ASSLVGGRLYNEQF
>TRBV7-9|-
ASSPEEANTGELF
>TRBV4-1|-
ASSQARGRTGELF
>TRBV5-1|few
ASSLFGGPDQPQH
>TRBV25-1|-
ASSARDSLQETQY
>TRBV6-6|-
ASSPTWTSGYNEQF
>TRBV7-8|-
ASSLGGASEKLF
>TRBV2|-
ASSSGLAGLLRETQY
>TRBV5-6|-
ASSFGRGQEKLF
>TRBV9|-
ASSESSGRNNEQF
>TRBV30|-
AWGRGQGLQPQH
>TRBV7-8|-
ASSGGTGGGYGYT
>TRBV19|-
ASSMAGVGNTEAF
>TRBV5-6|-
ASSYGGTDTQY
>TRBV7-9|-
ASSLRGQGASTEAF
>TRBV13|-
ASTRTRATNTGELF
>TRBV13|-
ASSLRDREETQY
>TRBV19|once
ASSIQGSGELF
>TRBV9|-
ASSPEGGGTEAF
>TRBV9|once
ASSVGGGGNTEAF
>TRBV7-9|-
ASSYSNQPQH
>TRBV7-3|-
ASSHPSGEQF
>TRBV6-1|-
ASSEVGGGPTDTQY
>TRBV7-6|-
ASSQTGERTIY
>TRBV14|-
ASSQSGDRGTQY
>TRBV2|once
ASLTGGSTDTQY
>TRBV6-5|-
ASRLLAGANNEQF
>TRBV15|-
ATSSGGSSYEQY
>TRBV19|-
ASSIRIIGGPNTGELF
>TRBV9|-
ASSGEHTGELF
>TRBV10-3|-
AISRGAGDQPQH
>TRBV19|once
ASTQGATSYGYT
>TRBV7-9|-
ASSHTTNTEAF
>TRBV27|once
ASSFLRDQGGYT
>TRBV5-6|-
ASSLGGGNQPQH
>TRBV18|-
ASSPQGMRTEAF
>TRBV28|-
ASSPLAGEPTDTQY
>TRBV2|-
ASSVGTDTEETQY
>TRBV19|-
AVGDSFSGELF
>TRBV6-5|-
ASRGTGAVQPQH
>TRBV6-1|-
ASSEQGSGANVLT
>TRBV19|-
ASSLNQPQH
>TRBV14|few
ASSQASEAF
>TRBV2|-
ASSDPAGVRDTQY
>TRBV9|-
ASSVGGGKGEYEAKNIQY
>TRBV4-1|once
ASSPGGGSPLH
>TRBV5-1|-
ASSLSRGMNTEAF
>TRBV5-6|-
ASSLAGGNGNQPQH
>TRBV7-8|-
ASSSGAGTIQNIQY